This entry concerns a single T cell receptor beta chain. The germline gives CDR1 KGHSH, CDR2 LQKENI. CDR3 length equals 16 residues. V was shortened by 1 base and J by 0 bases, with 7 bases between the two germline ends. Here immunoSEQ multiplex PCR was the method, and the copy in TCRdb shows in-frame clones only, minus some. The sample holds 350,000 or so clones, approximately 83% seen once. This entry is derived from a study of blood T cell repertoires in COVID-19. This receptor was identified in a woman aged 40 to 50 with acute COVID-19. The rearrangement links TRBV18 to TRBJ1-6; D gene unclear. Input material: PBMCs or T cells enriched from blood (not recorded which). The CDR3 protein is CASSPRRSSYNSPLHF. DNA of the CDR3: TGTGCCAGCTCACCACGGCGGAGCTCCTATAATTCACCCCTCCACTTT.